One and the same sample provided the 3 T cell receptor beta chains below, sequenced in a study of blood T cell repertoires in COVID-19. Produced via immunoSEQ multiplex PCR; TCRdb's table is partial and in-frame only. The sample comprises approximately 250,000 clones, over 75% of which are singletons, and roughly 8.6% rests with the top ten. The sample was peripheral blood. Receptor source: a human donor in a cohort sampled during active COVID-19.

This rearrangement joins TRBV11-1 to TRBJ2-3; 9 bases fit TRBD1. The V segment lost 3 bases and the J segment 7 bases; nucleotides outside the gene matches: 8. The CDR3 contains 15 residues. Per germline, CDR1 SGHAT and CDR2 FQDESV (reference sequence). The CDR3, as DNA: TGTGCCAGCAGCTTCGGGACAGGGTTCAGGAATACGCAGTATTTT. This translates into CASSFGTGFRNTQYF.

The V gene is TRBV19, the J gene TRBJ2-5; 12 bases match TRBD2. Germline V CDR1 and CDR2: LNHDA, SQIVND (reference sequence). The CDR3 runs to 16 residues. With V trimmed by 5 bases and J by 4 bases, 8 bases remained unmatched. CDR3 amino acids: CASSPWTSGTGETQYF. CDR3 nucleotide sequence: TGTGCCAGTAGTCCTTGGACTAGCGGGACTGGAGAGACCCAGTACTTC.

This clone came up once. The gene calls are TRBV6-2 or TRBV6-3 and TRBJ1-5; D uncertain. Germline V gene lookup returns CDR1 MNHEY and CDR2 SVGEGT. Trimming cost V 2 bases and J 1 base, with 12 bases left between them. The CDR3 extends over 16 amino acids. DNA of the CDR3: TGTGCCAGCAGTTACGGGTTGGGCGGGAGCAATCAGCCCCAGCATTTT. As protein: CASSYGLGGSNQPQHF.